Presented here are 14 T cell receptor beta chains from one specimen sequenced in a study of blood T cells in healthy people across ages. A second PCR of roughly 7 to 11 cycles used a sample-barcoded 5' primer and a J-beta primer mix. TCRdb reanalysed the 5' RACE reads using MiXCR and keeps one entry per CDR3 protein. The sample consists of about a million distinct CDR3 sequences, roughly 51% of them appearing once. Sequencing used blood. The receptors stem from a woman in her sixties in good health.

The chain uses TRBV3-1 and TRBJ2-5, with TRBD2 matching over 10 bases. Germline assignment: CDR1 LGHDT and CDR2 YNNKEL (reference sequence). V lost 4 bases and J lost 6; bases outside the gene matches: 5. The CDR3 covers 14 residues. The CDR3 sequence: CASSRAGGPKTQYF. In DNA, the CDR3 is TGTGCCAGCAGCCGAGCGGGAGGGCCGAAGACCCAGTACTTC.

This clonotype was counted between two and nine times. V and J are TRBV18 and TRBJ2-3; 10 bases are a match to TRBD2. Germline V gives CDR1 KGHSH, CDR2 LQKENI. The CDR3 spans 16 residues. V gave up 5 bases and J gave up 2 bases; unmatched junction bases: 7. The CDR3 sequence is CASSTLLAGLTDTQYF. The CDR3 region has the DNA TGTGCCAGCTCAACCCTACTAGCGGGGCTCACAGATACGCAGTATTTT.

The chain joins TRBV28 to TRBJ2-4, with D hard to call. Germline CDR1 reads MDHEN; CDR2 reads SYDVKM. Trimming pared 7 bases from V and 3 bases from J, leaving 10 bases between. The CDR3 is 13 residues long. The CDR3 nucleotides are TGTGCCAGCAACGGAGCTGGCAAAAACATTCAGTACTTC. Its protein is CASNGAGKNIQYF.

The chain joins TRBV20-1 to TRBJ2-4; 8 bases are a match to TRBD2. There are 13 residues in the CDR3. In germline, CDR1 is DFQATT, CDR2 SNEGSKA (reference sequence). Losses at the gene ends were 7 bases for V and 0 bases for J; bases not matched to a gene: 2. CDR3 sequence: CSVREGAKNIQYF. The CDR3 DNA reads TGCAGTGTCCGGGAGGGAGCCAAAAACATTCAGTACTTC.

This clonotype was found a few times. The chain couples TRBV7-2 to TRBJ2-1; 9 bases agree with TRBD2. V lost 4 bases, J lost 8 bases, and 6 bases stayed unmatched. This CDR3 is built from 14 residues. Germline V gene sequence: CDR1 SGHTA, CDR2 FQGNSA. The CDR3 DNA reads TGTGCCAGCAGCTCGGGACTAGCCAGGGATGAGCAGTTCTTC. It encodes CASSSGLARDEQFF.

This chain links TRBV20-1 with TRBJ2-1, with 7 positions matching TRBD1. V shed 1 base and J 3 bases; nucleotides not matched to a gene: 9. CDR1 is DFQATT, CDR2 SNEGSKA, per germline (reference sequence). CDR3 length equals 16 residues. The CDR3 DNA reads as TGCAGTGCTAGAGGGTACAGGGGAATGTTCTACAATGAGCAGTTCTTC. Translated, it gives CSARGYRGMFYNEQFF.

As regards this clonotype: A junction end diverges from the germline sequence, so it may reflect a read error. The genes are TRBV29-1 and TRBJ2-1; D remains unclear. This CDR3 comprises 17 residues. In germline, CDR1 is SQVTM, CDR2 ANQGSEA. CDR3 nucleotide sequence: TGCAGCGTTGAAGGGTCCGCGGCAGTCCTCTCCTACAATGGGCAGTTCTTC. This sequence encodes CSVEGSAAVLSYNGQFF.

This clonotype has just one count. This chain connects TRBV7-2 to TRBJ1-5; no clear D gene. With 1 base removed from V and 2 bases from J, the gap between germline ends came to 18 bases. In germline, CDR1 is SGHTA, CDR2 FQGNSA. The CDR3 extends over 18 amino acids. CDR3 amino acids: CASSLVGGRVLGNQPQHF. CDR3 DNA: TGTGCCAGCAGCTTAGTAGGCGGGCGGGTCTTAGGCAATCAGCCCCAGCATTTT.

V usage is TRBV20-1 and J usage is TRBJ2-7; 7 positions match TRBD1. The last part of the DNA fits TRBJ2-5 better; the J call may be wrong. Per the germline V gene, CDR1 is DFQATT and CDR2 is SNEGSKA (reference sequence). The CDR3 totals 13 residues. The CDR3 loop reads CSAKETGRETQYF. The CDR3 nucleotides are TGCAGTGCTAAGGAGACAGGGCGAGAGACCCAGTACTTC.

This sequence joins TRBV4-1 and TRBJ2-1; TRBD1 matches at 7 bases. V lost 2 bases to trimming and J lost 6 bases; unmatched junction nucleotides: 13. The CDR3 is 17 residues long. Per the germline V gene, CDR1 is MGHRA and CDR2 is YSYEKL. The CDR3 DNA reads TGCGCCAGCAGCCAAAAGGCTGGGACAGTGTCTGGCAATGAGCAGTTCTTC. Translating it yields CASSQKAGTVSGNEQFF.

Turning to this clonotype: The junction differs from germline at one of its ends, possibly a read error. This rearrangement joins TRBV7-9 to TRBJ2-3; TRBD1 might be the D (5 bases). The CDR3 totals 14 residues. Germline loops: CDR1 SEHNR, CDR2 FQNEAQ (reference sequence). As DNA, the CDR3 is TGTGTCAGCAGCTTAGAAGGGGGCACAGATACGCAGTATTTT. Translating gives CVSSLEGGTDTQYF.

The CDR3 nucleotides read TGTGCCAGCAGACAAACAGGGGCCGGAGGGCAGCCCCAGCATTTT. Protein: CASRQTGAGGQPQHF. The J gene is TRBJ1-5, the V gene TRBV12-3 or TRBV12-4; 7 nucleotides agree with TRBD1. The CDR3 totals 15 residues. Trimming removed 6 bases from V and 7 bases from J; junction bases left unmatched: 12.

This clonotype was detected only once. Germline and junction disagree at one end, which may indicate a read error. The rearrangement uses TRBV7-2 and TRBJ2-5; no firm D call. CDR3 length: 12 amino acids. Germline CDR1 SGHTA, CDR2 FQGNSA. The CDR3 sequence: CAGSLTGETQYF. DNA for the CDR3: TGTGCCGGCAGCCTGACCGGGGAGACCCAGTACTTC.

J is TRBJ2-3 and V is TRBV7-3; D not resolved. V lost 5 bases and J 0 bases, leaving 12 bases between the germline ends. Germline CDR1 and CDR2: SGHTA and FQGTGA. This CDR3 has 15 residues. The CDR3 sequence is CASSPAGLSTDTQYF. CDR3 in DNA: TGTGCCAGCAGCCCAGCCGGCCTTAGCACAGATACGCAGTATTTT.